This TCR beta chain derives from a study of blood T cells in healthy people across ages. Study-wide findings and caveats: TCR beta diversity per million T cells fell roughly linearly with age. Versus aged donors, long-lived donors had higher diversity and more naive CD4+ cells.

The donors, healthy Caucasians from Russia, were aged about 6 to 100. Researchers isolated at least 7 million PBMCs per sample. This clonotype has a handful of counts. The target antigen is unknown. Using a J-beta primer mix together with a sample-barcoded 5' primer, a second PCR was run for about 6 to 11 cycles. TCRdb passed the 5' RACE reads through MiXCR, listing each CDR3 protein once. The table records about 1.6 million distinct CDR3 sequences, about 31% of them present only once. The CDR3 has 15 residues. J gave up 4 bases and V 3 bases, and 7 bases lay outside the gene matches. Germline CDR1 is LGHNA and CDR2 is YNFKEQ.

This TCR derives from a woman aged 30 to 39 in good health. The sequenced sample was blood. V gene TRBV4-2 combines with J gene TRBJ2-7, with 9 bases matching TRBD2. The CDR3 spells CASSHGLSGRYEQYF. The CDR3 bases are TGTGCCAGCAGCCATGGACTAAGCGGGAGGTACGAGCAGTACTTC.